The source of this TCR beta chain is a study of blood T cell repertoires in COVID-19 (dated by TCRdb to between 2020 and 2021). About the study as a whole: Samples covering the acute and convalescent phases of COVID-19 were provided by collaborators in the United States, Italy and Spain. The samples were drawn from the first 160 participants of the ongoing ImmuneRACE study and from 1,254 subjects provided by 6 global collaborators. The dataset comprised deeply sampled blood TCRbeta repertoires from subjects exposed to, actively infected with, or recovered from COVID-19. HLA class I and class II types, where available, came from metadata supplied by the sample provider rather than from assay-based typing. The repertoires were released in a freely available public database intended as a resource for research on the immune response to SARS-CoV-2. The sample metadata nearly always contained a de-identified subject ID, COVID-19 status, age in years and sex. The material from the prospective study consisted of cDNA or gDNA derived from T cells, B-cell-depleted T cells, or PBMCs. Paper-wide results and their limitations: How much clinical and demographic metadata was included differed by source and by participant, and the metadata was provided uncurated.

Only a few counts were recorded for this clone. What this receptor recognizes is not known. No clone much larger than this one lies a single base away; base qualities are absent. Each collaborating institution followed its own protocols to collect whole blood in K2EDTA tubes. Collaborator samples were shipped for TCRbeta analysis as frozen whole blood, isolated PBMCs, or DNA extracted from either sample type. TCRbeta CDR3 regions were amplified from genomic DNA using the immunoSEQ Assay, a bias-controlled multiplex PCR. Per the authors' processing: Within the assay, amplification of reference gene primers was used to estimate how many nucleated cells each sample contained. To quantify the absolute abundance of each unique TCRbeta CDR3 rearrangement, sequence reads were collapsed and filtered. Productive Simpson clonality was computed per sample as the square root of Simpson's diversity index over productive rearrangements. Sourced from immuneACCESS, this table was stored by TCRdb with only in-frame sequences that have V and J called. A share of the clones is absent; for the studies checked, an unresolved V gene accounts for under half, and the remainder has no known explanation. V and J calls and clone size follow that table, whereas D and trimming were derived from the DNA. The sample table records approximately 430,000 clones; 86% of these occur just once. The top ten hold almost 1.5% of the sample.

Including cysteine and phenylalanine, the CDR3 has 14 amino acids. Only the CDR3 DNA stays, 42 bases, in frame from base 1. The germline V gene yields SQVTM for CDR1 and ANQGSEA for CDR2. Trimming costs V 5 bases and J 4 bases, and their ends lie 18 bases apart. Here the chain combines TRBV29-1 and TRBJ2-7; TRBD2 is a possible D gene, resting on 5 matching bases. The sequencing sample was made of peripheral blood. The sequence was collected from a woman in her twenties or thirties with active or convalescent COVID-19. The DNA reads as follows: TGCAGCGTTCGCGCCCCAGGCCGGGGTTACGAGCAGTACTTC. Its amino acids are CSVRAPGRGYEQYF.